A single sample gave rise to the 27 T cell receptor beta chains below, sequenced in a study of cytomegalovirus exposure and HLA in healthy donors. Researchers ran the PCR with 60 Vbeta and 13 Jbeta primers. Profiled with immunoSEQ multiplex PCR; TCRdb holds only in-frame clones, not every one. The sample contains 200,000 to 250,000 clones, around 70% of which appear only once. The sample taken for sequencing was PBMCs. The receptors were gathered from a man aged 35-49 years in good health and CMV-seropositive.

The V call is TRBV7-9, the J call TRBJ1-2; no clear D gene. The germline V and J ends were trimmed by 1 base and 1 base, with 7 bases remaining between them. Germline V gives CDR1 SEHNR, CDR2 FQNEAQ (reference sequence). The CDR3 covers 14 residues. CDR3 sequence: CASSLGQNNYGYTF. The CDR3 DNA reads as TGTGCCAGCAGCTTAGGGCAGAATAACTATGGCTACACCTTC.

This rearrangement joins TRBV27 to TRBJ2-7; 7 nucleotides agree with TRBD1. Trimming took 3 bases from V and 3 from J; bases not matched to a gene: 2. The CDR3 covers 13 residues. Looked up from germline, CDR1 is MNHEY and CDR2 is SMNVEV (reference sequence). The CDR3 DNA reads TGTGCCAGCAGTTTGGGACAGCTCTACGAGCAGTACTTC. As protein: CASSLGQLYEQYF.

This CDR3 reads CATSEGYNSPLHF. The CDR3 DNA reads as TGTGCCACCAGCGAGGGCTATAATTCACCCCTCCACTTT. The chain combines TRBV15 with TRBJ1-6; D not certain. CDR1 LNHNV and CDR2 YYDKDF come from the germline V gene (reference sequence). The CDR3 length is 13 residues. The germline V and J ends were trimmed by 5 bases and 3 bases, with 5 bases remaining between them.

V and J are TRBV28 and TRBJ1-1; 7 bases are shared with TRBD1. Germline CDR1 reads MDHEN; CDR2 reads SYDVKM. V lost 3 bases and J lost 1; bases outside the gene matches: 11. CDR3 length: 17 residues. This chain's CDR3 is CASSFRQGEYGNTEAFF. The CDR3 nucleotides read TGTGCCAGCAGTTTTCGACAGGGCGAGTACGGGAACACTGAAGCTTTCTTT. The complete variable domain, with remaining parts taken from reference TRBV28 and TRBJ1-1, reads DVKVTQSSRYLVKRTGEKVFLECVQDMDHENMFWYRQDPGLGLRLIYFSYDVKMKEKGDIPEGYSVSREKKERFSLILESASTNQTSMYLCASSFRQGEYGNTEAFFGQGTRLTVV.

The chain uses TRBV6-6 and TRBJ2-1, with a possible D match to TRBD2 (6 bases). The V and J ends lost 6 bases and 4 bases respectively, with 13 bases between them. CDR3 size: 14 residues. Germline V gives CDR1 MNHNY, CDR2 SVGAGI (reference sequence). CDR3: CASSPGTSYNEQFF. The CDR3 DNA sequence: TGTGCCAGCAGCCCCGGGACTTCTTACAATGAGCAGTTCTTC.

CDR3 DNA sequence: TGTGCCAGCAGCTTAGCTGGAAGGGGCAGAGTCTACGAGCAGTACTTC. It is translated as CASSLAGRGRVYEQYF. The chain couples TRBV11-3 to TRBJ2-7; TRBD1 is a possible D gene (5 bases). This CDR3 has 16 amino acids. Germline V gene sequence: CDR1 SGHNT, CDR2 YENEEA. V was trimmed by 1 base and J by 3 bases, leaving 16 bases between them.

The chain is built from TRBV4-1 and TRBJ1-4, with D perhaps matching TRBD1 (5 bases). Germline CDR1 is MGHRA and CDR2 is YSYEKL. The CDR3 runs 15 residues. The germline V and J ends were trimmed by 1 base and 3 bases, with 9 bases remaining between them. CDR3 sequence: CASSQVGLPNEKLFF. CDR3 nucleotide sequence: TGCGCCAGCAGCCAAGTGGGGCTCCCTAATGAAAAACTGTTTTTT.

This sequence joins TRBV10-1 and TRBJ2-2; maybe TRBD2 (5 bases). Trimming pared 6 bases from V and 0 bases from J, leaving 29 bases between. Germline V lookup: CDR1 WNHNN, CDR2 SYGVQD (reference sequence). CDR3 length equals 21 residues. The CDR3 DNA reads TGCGCCAGCAGCGAGACGAGGGTGGTAACCCCCCCGGCGACGAACACCGGGGAGCTGTTTTTT. The encoded protein is CASSETRVVTPPATNTGELFF.

J is TRBJ1-3 and V is TRBV11-3; D is undetermined. Trimming took 3 bases from V and 2 from J, leaving 17 bases between them. The length of the CDR3 is 17 residues. Per the germline V gene, CDR1 is SGHNT and CDR2 is YENEEA. CDR3 in amino acids: CASSFSSPAEAGNTIYF. Here the CDR3 DNA reads TGTGCCAGCAGCTTTAGTTCCCCCGCGGAGGCTGGAAACACCATATATTTT.

The sample holds one count of this clone. V usage is TRBV29-1 and J usage is TRBJ1-2, with unresolved D. This CDR3 has 12 residues. Trimming took off 7 bases at V and 0 bases at J, with 9 bases between the two ends. Germline CDR1 reads SQVTM; CDR2 reads ANQGSEA. The CDR3 region has the DNA TGCAGCGCGACTCCAACTAACTATGGCTACACCTTC. Translated: CSATPTNYGYTF.

This rearrangement joins TRBV11-2 to TRBJ2-7, with TRBD1 as a possible D gene (5 bases). Germline values: CDR1 SGHAT, CDR2 FQNNGV. Trimming took 0 bases from V and 3 from J, leaving 15 bases between them. This CDR3 has 16 amino acids. The CDR3 is CASSLDGSGSSYEQYF. In DNA form, the CDR3 reads TGTGCCAGCAGCTTAGATGGGTCAGGGTCGAGCTACGAGCAGTACTTC.

The chain combines TRBV6-5 with TRBJ2-1; 7 nucleotides line up with TRBD2. The germline V gene encodes CDR1 MNHEY and CDR2 SVGAGI. This CDR3 has 15 residues. The J segment lost 8 bases and the V segment lost 2 bases, leaving 9 bases of the junction unmatched. CDR3 protein: CASSYVQRGKDEQFF. The CDR3 nucleotides read TGTGCCAGCAGTTACGTGCAGCGGGGTAAGGATGAGCAGTTCTTC.

This clone was seen a single time. The chain links TRBV18 to TRBJ2-1; perhaps TRBD2 as D (5 bases). The CDR3 loop spans 15 amino acids. CDR1 is KGHSH and CDR2 is LQKENI in the germline V gene. Trimming took off 0 bases at V and 3 bases at J, with 9 bases between the two ends. The CDR3 DNA follows: TGTGCCAGCTCACCACCGGGGAGAGGCTACAATGAGCAGTTCTTC. Protein sequence: CASSPPGRGYNEQFF.

The chain combines TRBV19 with TRBJ2-1, with a possible D match to TRBD2 (6 bases). Between the trimmed V and J ends, which lost 4 bases and 1 base, there was a span of 8 bases. CDR1 and CDR2 from the germline V gene are LNHDA and SQIVND (reference sequence). CDR3 length: 14 residues. The chain's CDR3 is CASSTLASYNEQFF. CDR3 nucleotide sequence: TGTGCCAGTAGTACCCTAGCGTCCTACAATGAGCAGTTCTTC.

The rearrangement uses TRBV4-1 and TRBJ2-7, with 7 bases lining up with TRBD1. Germline CDR1 is MGHRA and CDR2 is YSYEKL. CDR3 length: 15 amino acids. J was trimmed by 3 bases and V by 3 bases; bases with no gene match: 8. CDR3 protein: CASSHPNRGIYEQYF. The CDR3 DNA is TGCGCCAGCAGCCATCCGAACAGGGGAATCTACGAGCAGTACTTC.

The chain combines TRBV7-2 with TRBJ1-1; 10 positions match TRBD1. CDR1 and CDR2 from the germline V gene are SGHTA and FQGNSA. There are 14 residues in the CDR3. V was clipped by 1 base and J by 11 bases; unmatched bases: 7. This CDR3 is CASSLVGQGSMAFF. CDR3 coding DNA: TGTGCCAGCAGCTTAGTGGGACAGGGGAGTATGGCTTTCTTT.

This clone was observed a handful of times. The gene calls are TRBV5-1 and TRBJ2-5; the D gene is possibly TRBD2 (6 bases). Trimming shortened V by 3 bases and J by 1 base, and 25 bases separated the two germline ends. The CDR3 runs 19 residues. The germline V gene has CDR1 SGHRS and CDR2 YFSETQ. Here the CDR3 reads CASSWGPLRLAGFQETQYF. The DNA of the CDR3 is TGCGCCAGCAGCTGGGGCCCCCTAAGGCTGGCGGGGTTCCAAGAGACCCAGTACTTC. Based on the CDR3 plus reference TRBV5-1 and TRBJ2-5, the full variable domain is KAGVTQTPRYLIKTRGQQVTLSCSPISGHRSVSWYQQTPGQGLQFLFEYFSETQRNKGNFPGRFSGRQFSNSRSEMNVSTLELGDSALYLCASSWGPLRLAGFQETQYFGPGTRLLVL.

This chain links TRBV2 with TRBJ2-1; D gene unclear. V was cut by 6 bases and J by 0 bases, with 12 bases left in between. This CDR3 is built from 15 residues. CDR1 is SNHLY, CDR2 FYNNEI, per germline. CDR3 bases: TGTGCCAGCAGCAGACTGGTGAGCTCCTACAATGAGCAGTTCTTC. Translation: CASSRLVSSYNEQFF.

Only one count was recorded for this clone. The V gene is TRBV19, the J gene TRBJ2-7, with 9 bases identical to TRBD2. CDR3 length equals 15 residues. Germline-derived CDR1 and CDR2 are LNHDA and SQIVND (reference sequence). Trimming at V came to 7 bases and at J to 0 bases, leaving 7 bases not matched to a gene. In DNA form, the CDR3 reads TGTGCCAGTAAGGCGGGGGGGGGCAGCTCCTACGAGCAGTACTTC. It is translated as CASKAGGGSSYEQYF.

The rearrangement joins TRBV5-4 to TRBJ2-5, with TRBD2 matching 13 bases. V lost 3 bases, J lost 3 bases, and 5 bases stayed unmatched. CDR1 and CDR2 from the germline V gene are SGHNT and YYREEE (reference sequence). This CDR3 spans 16 amino acids. CDR3 sequence (DNA): TGTGCCAGCAGCTCCGGACTAGCGGGGGCTGAAGAGACCCAGTACTTC. It specifies CASSSGLAGAEETQYF.

The chain links TRBV6-1 to TRBJ2-3; 9 bases are a match to TRBD2. Germline V lookup: CDR1 MNHNS, CDR2 SASEGT. The CDR3 sequence is 14 residues long. V shed 9 bases and J 1 base; nucleotides not matched to a gene: 5. Written as DNA, the CDR3 is TGTGCCAGTCGGGAGCGGGGGGGCACAGATACGCAGTATTTT. Translated, it gives CASRERGGTDTQYF.

This clone was seen just once. The rearrangement uses TRBV10-3 and TRBJ2-7, with TRBD1 matching 12 bases. With 10 bases clipped from V and 3 bases from J, the junction kept 13 bases outside the gene matches. Germline V gives CDR1 ENHRY, CDR2 SYGVKD. This CDR3 is built from 16 residues. CDR3 amino acids: CASSGQGALKNYEQYF. CDR3 coding DNA: TGTGCCAGTTCGGGACAGGGGGCATTAAAAAACTACGAGCAGTACTTC.

This clone came up once. The CDR3 DNA reads TGTGCCAGCTCACCACTTCCCGGGACAGTATCTAATGAAAAACTGTTTTTT. Amino acids: CASSPLPGTVSNEKLFF. This chain joins TRBV18 and TRBJ1-4; 7 bases line up with TRBD1. The CDR3 is 17 residues long. The J segment lost 3 bases and the V segment lost 1 base, leaving 8 bases of the junction unmatched. CDR1 and CDR2 (germline): KGHSH, LQKENI.

The chain is built from TRBV5-1 and TRBJ2-5; 11 bases map to TRBD1. Germline V gene lookup returns CDR1 SGHRS and CDR2 YFSETQ. The CDR3 extends over 15 amino acids. V shed 1 base, J shed 4 bases, and the junction held 3 bases outside the gene matches. In DNA, the CDR3 is TGCGCCAGCAGCTTGCAGGGGACAGGGGGAGAGACCCAGTACTTC. It is translated as CASSLQGTGGETQYF.

This chain joins TRBV7-9 and TRBJ2-3, with 8 bases fitting TRBD2. The germline V gene encodes CDR1 SEHNR and CDR2 FQNEAQ (reference sequence). V trimming: 5 bases; J trimming: 5 bases; junction bases outside the gene matches: 12. The CDR3 totals 16 residues. CDR3 residues: CASSTSFGGAVDTQYF. The CDR3 nucleotides read TGTGCCAGCAGCACCTCTTTCGGGGGGGCCGTAGATACGCAGTATTTT.

The V call is TRBV19, the J call TRBJ2-7, with a tentative D call TRBD2 (6 bases). Germline CDR1 and CDR2: LNHDA and SQIVND (reference sequence). Trimming shortened V by 5 bases and J by 4 bases, and 18 bases separated the two germline ends. The CDR3 contains 15 residues. CDR3 amino acids: CASSLTGTWEYEQYF. Here the CDR3 DNA reads TGTGCCAGTAGTTTAACCGGGACTTGGGAATACGAGCAGTACTTC.

The chain is built from TRBV5-1 and TRBJ2-4; 9 nucleotides agree with TRBD2. Germline V gene sequence: CDR1 SGHRS, CDR2 YFSETQ. V was pared by 5 bases and J by 5 bases, with 5 bases of the junction left unmatched. This CDR3 comprises 14 residues. In DNA form, the CDR3 reads TGCGCCAGCAGACCCGGGACTAGCCAAAACATTCAGTACTTC. It encodes CASRPGTSQNIQYF.